This T cell receptor beta chain derives from a study of cytomegalovirus exposure and HLA in healthy donors. Study observations and caveats: TCR beta sequences reportedly predicted most subjects' HLA-A and HLA-B alleles accurately.

This clone was counted a single time. Its antigen is not identified. Germline CDR1 and CDR2: SGHRS and YFSETQ. Germline trimming cut 4 bases from V and 1 base from J; bases unmatched to any gene: 3. CDR3 size: 14 residues. The donors gave bone marrow, and they were healthy. PCR was performed using 60 Vbeta and 13 Jbeta primers. Profiling relied on immunoSEQ multiplex PCR, and the TCRdb table lists in-frame clones only, not all of them. The sample includes around 150,000 clones, about 60% of them seen just once. The chain couples TRBV5-1 to TRBJ2-3; 7 positions agree with TRBD2. The specimen was PBMCs. This clonotype originated in a woman aged 55-69 years in good health and CMV-seropositive. CDR3: CASSGLGGTDTQYF. DNA for the CDR3: TGCGCCAGCAGCGGACTAGGTGGCACAGATACGCAGTATTTT.